This TCR beta chain was sequenced for a study of blood T cell repertoires in COVID-19. Data came from immunoSEQ multiplex PCR; TCRdb stores just in-frame clones and leaves some out. The sample includes tens of thousands of clones, 80% to 90% of them seen just once. A few counts support this clone. This clonotype was sampled from a woman in her thirties or forties with acute COVID-19. Sequencing used PBMCs or T cells enriched from blood (not recorded which).

CDR3 DNA sequence: TGTGCCAGCAGCTCAAACATTGCGACAGGGGAGTATGGCTACACCTTC. As protein: CASSSNIATGEYGYTF. V is TRBV11-2 and J is TRBJ1-2; 8 bases are a match to TRBD1. Germline values: CDR1 SGHAT, CDR2 FQNNGV. The CDR3 length is 16 residues. J gave up 5 bases and V 4 bases, and 12 bases lay outside the gene matches.